This TCR beta chain comes out of a study of blood T cell repertoires in COVID-19. Overall study: Sites in the United States, Italy and Spain provided acute and convalescent COVID-19 samples. The analysed material was cDNA or gDNA that came from T cells, B-cell-depleted T cells, or PBMCs.

In its sample, this clone was seen a few times. V was cut by 5 bases and J by 2 bases, with 13 bases left in between. The CDR3 runs to 15 residues. From germline, CDR1 is LGHDT and CDR2 YNNKEL (reference sequence). As originally analysed: Estimates of nucleated cell counts were drawn from the amplification of reference gene primers. Clones were read by immunoSEQ multiplex PCR, and TCRdb kept only the in-frame ones, dropping some. V and J calls and clone size are given by that table; D and trimming were obtained from the DNA. The sample shows roughly 260,000 clones, roughly 86% of them seen only once. Sequenced input: peripheral blood. J is TRBJ1-5 and V is TRBV3-1 (or the pseudogene TRBV3-2); D perhaps matches TRBD1 (5 bases). This clonotype was obtained from a man aged 35-49 years who had recovered from COVID-19. For the CDR3, the DNA is TGTGCCAGCAGCACTGGGCGGGGGGGCAATCAGCCCCAGCATTTT. Protein: CASSTGRGGNQPQHF.